This TCR beta chain came from a study of sequential checkpoint blockade in melanoma (dated by TCRdb to about 2019). Background for the entire study: Patients were randomized 1:1 to first-line nivolumab followed by ipilimumab (arm A) or ipilimumab followed by nivolumab (arm B). Maintenance nivolumab came after each of the two trial sequences.

TCRbeta CDR3 regions were immunosequenced from genomic DNA with the immunoSEQ Assay. Genomic DNA was amplified by bias-controlled multiplex PCR before high-throughput sequencing. The authors' pipeline ran thus. To quantify the absolute abundance of each unique TCRbeta CDR3 region, the sequences were collapsed and filtered. Clonality, defined as 1 minus Pielou's evenness, was calculated using only productive rearrangements. A previously published method was used to identify clones whose frequencies were significantly greater in on-treatment samples than in baseline samples. TCRdb took over this immuneACCESS table, retaining in-frame rearrangements with V and J assigned. Such tables are incomplete; in checked studies, under half of the missing clones stem from an unresolved V gene, and the remainder is unexplained. V, J and clone size reflect that table, while D and trimming were determined from the DNA. For this sample there are some 30,000 clones; around 88% appear just once. The top ten hold 22% of the sample.

Overall study results and their limits: Larger, independent patient cohorts are needed to validate the response-prediction model that combines TCR metrics and mutation burden.

As concerns this clone: It lacks a known antigen. The input lacks base qualities; no much larger clone sits a single base away.

According to the study, the label for this sample's treatment or condition signals: randomized to nivolumab then ipilimumab (arm A) or the reverse (arm B). None of the patients in the trial had previously been given DNA-damaging chemotherapy. Live CD3+CD8+ cells negative for CD19 and CD56 were sorted from thawed PBMCs on a FACS Aria II flow cytometer. Samples were obtained from patients with melanoma enrolled in CheckMate 064, a randomized, open-label phase II trial of sequential checkpoint blockade. Peripheral blood mononuclear cells were collected by leukapheresis, purified with Ficoll-Paque, and frozen in human serum with approximately 10% DMSO. Purity of sorted blood CD3+CD8+ cells was verified at >95% immediately after sorting, followed by DNA extraction. CDR1 and CDR2 were assigned from the germline V gene (reference sequence) as MNHEY and SMNVEV. V was cut back by 3 bases and J by 0 bases, leaving a gap of 15 bases between them. Reading from cysteine to phenylalanine, the CDR3 counts 16 amino acids. Of all the DNA, just the CDR3 is kept, 48 bases in frame from base 1.

The receptor was isolated from a human donor with melanoma. Rearrangement joined TRBV27 to TRBJ2-7, with a weak D call of TRBD2 (6 bases match). The sample in question was CD8+ T cells sorted from blood (inferred from file names), obtained from a patient given nivolumab and ipilimumab in sequence. The CDR3 protein is CASSFSLGGISYEQYF. The DNA sequence is TGTGCCAGCAGTTTCTCCTTAGGAGGGATCTCCTACGAGCAGTACTTC.